Listed here is a single TCR beta chain. Germline CDR1 is LNHDA and CDR2 is SQIVND (reference sequence). There are 18 residues in the CDR3. J gave up 5 bases and V 3 bases, and 14 bases lay outside the gene matches. Per the original methods: Using reference gene primer amplification, nucleated cell counts were estimated. The assay was immunoSEQ multiplex PCR, and TCRdb's table has in-frame clones only and misses some. V, J and clone size are those of that table, while D and trimming were read from the DNA. The table has 250,000 or so clones, 75% to 90% seen once; the top ten hold roughly 4.8%. This sample was taken from a study of blood T cell repertoires in COVID-19. About the study: Samples of COVID-19 (acute and convalescent) were obtained from the United States, Italy and Spain.

V gene TRBV19 combines with J gene TRBJ2-1; 9 bases line up with TRBD1. Sequenced sample: peripheral blood. The sequence was collected from a woman in her thirties or forties who had recovered from COVID-19. CDR3 region: CASSILGPRTGEDNEQFF. The CDR3 DNA reads TGTGCCAGTAGTATTCTCGGTCCCAGGACAGGGGAGGACAATGAGCAGTTCTTC.